This TCR beta chain was found in a study of Graves' ophthalmopathy and Graves' hyperthyroidism. Study-wide points: Most thyroid-expanded clonotypes exceeding 0.001 frequency were also found in blood. Ophthalmopathy cases were distinguished from stable hyperthyroidism by a 13-signature model, reaching 85% to 90% sensitivity and about 80% specificity.

Other autoimmune disease, uncontrolled infection, pregnancy and lactation led to exclusion. This clonotype was seen repeatedly, ten times or more. Its specificity is not known. TCR beta CDR3 amplification used RNA transcripts. The first round was an RT-PCR with HTBI primers, and the second round was a multiplex PCR. Each CDR3 protein is one row after TCRdb ran MiXCR on the multiplex PCR reads. The repertoire consists of approximately 500,000 distinct CDR3 sequences, with approximately 15% occurring once and the leading ten covering about a tenth. V was clipped by 6 bases and J by 2 bases, with 11 bases between them. This CDR3 contains 13 residues. Germline lookup yields CDR1 SNHLY and CDR2 FYNNEI.

The sequenced sample consisted of blood. The clonotype comes from a young woman with Graves' ophthalmopathy. The rearrangement joins TRBV2 to TRBJ2-7, with D possibly matching TRBD1 (6 bases). Written as DNA, the CDR3 is TGTGCCAGCAGGAAGACAGGAACCTACGAGCAGTACTTC. Its protein is CASRKTGTYEQYF. The entire variable domain, with the rest obtained from reference TRBV2 and TRBJ2-7, is as follows: EPEVTQTPSHQVTQMGQEVILRCVPISNHLYFYWYRQILGQKVEFLVSFYNNEISEKSEIFDDQFSVERPDGSNFTLKIRSTKLEDSAMYFCASRKTGTYEQYFGPGTRLTVT.